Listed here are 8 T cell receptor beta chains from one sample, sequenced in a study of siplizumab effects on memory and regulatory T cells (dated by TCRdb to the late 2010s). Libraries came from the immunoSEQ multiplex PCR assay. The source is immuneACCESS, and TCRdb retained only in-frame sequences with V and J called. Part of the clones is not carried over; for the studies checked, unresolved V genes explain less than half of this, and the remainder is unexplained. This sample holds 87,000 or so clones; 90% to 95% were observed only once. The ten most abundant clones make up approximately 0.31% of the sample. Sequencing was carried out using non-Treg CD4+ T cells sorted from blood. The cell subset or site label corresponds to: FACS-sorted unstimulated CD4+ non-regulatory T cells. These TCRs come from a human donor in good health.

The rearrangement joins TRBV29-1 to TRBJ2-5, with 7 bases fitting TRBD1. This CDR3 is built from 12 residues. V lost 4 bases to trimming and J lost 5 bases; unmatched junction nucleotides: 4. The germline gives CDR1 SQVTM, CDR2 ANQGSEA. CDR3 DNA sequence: TGCAGCGTTGTTGGCAGGGGGGAGACCCAGTACTTC. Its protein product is CSVVGRGETQYF.

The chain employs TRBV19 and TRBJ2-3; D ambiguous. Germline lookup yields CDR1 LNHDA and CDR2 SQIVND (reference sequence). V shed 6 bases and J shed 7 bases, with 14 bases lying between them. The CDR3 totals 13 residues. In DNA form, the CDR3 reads TGTGCCAGTAGCCTCGCCGATCTTAATACGCAGTATTTT. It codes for CASSLADLNTQYF.

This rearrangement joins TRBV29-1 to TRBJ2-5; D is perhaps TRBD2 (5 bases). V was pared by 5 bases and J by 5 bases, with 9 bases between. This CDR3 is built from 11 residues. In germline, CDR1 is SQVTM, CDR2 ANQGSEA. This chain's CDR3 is CSVSGKETQYF. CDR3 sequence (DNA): TGCAGCGTTTCCGGGAAGGAGACCCAGTACTTC.

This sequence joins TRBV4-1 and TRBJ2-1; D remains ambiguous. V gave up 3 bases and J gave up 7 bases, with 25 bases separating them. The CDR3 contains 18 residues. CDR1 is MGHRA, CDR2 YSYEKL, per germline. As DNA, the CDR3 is TGCGCCAGCAGCCAGAAAAAGGACCCCCCGTACCCTAGGAATGAGCAGTTCTTC. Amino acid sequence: CASSQKKDPPYPRNEQFF.

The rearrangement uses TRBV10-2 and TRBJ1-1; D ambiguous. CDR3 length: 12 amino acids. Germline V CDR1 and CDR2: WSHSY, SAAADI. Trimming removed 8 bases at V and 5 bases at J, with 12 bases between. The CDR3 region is CASSRGRTEAFF. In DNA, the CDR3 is TGCGCCAGCTCGCGGGGTCGGACTGAAGCTTTCTTT.

CDR3 sequence reads: CASSYGRNQPQHF. CDR3 nucleotides: TGTGCCAGCAGTTACGGCAGAAATCAGCCCCAGCATTTT. The V call is TRBV6-5, the J call TRBJ1-5; D not certain. Germline-derived CDR1 and CDR2 are MNHEY and SVGAGI. The CDR3 runs 13 residues. The V end was cut by 2 bases, the J end by 4 bases, with 6 bases between.

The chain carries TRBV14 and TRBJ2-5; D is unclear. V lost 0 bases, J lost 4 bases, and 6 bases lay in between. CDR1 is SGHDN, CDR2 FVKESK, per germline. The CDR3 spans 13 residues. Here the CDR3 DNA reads TGTGCCAGCAGCCAAGAAATGCGAGAGACCCAGTACTTC. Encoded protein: CASSQEMRETQYF.

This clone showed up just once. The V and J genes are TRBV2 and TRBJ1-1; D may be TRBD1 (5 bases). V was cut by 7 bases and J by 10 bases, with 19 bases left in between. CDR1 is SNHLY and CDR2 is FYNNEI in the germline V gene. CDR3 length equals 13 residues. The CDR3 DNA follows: TGTGCCAGCATGGGGCAGGGTTTAGGTCGAGCTTTCTTT. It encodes CASMGQGLGRAFF. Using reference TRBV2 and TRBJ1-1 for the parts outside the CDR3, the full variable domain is EPEVTQTPSHQVTQMGQEVILRCVPISNHLYFYWYRQILGQKVEFLVSFYNNEISEKSEIFDDQFSVERPDGSNFTLKIRSTKLEDSAMYFCASMGQGLGRAFFGQGTRLTVV.